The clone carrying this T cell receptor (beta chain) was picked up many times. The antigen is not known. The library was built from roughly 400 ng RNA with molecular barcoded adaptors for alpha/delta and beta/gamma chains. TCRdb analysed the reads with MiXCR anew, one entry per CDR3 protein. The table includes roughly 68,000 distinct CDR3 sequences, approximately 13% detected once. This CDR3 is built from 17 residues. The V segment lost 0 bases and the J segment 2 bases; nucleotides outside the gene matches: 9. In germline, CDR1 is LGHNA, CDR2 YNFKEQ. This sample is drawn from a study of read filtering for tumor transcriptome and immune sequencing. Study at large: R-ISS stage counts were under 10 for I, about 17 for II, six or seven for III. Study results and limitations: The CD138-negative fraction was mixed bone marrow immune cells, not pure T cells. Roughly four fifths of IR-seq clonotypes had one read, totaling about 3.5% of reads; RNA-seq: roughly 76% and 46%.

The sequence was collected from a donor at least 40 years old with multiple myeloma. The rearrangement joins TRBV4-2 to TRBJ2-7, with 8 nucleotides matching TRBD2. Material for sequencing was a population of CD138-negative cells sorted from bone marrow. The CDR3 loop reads CASSQEVAGTFPYEQYF. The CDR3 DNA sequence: TGTGCCAGCAGCCAAGAGGTAGCGGGAACCTTCCCCTACGAGCAGTACTTC.